One and the same sample provided the 21 T cell receptor beta chains below, sequenced in a study of patients and donors after allogeneic stem cell transplantation (dated by TCRdb to the early 2020s). Library creation used RT-PCR. Reads for this sample came from a NextSeq 550. The raw public data were reprocessed by TCRdb itself: fastp quality trimming at Q25, MiXCR clonotype calling, in-frame beta chains only. Records with the same CDR3 protein are collapsed into one entry carrying the most frequent genes and DNA. The table for this sample lists hundreds of thousands of distinct CDR3 sequences; about a sixth of them were counted only once. The ten top clones hold around 7.2% of the sample. The sequencing input was blood, either unsorted or a sorted T cell fraction (not recorded which). These receptors were obtained from a human donor who was either an allogeneic HSCT recipient or a stem cell or donor lymphocyte infusion donor (not recorded which). It is not recorded whose cells these are; they may come from a transplant donor.

The V call is TRBV6-1, the J call TRBJ2-7; 7 bases agree with TRBD2. The CDR3 covers 15 residues. Germline V lookup: CDR1 MNHNS, CDR2 SASEGT. V shed 6 bases, J shed 0 bases, and the junction held 8 bases outside the gene matches. The CDR3 here is CASSALGGSSYEQYF. CDR3 nucleotide sequence: TGTGCCAGCAGCGCCCTCGGCGGGAGCTCCTACGAGCAGTACTTC.

Concerning this clonotype itself: Relative to the germline gene, one junction end is altered; a read error may explain this. The chain carries TRBV20-1 and TRBJ1-2; D is undetermined. Looked up from germline, CDR1 is DFQATT and CDR2 is SNEGSKA (reference sequence). The length of the CDR3 is 10 residues. CDR3 in amino acids: CSARAEGKAF. Written as DNA, the CDR3 is TGCAGTGCTAGAGCTGAGGGAAAGGCCTTC.

This clonotype was found a few times. The CDR3 region has the DNA TGTGCCAGTAGTATCCGGGCTAGCGGGAGTATCTTCTCGGGGAATGAGCAGTTCTTC. Its protein product is CASSIRASGSIFSGNEQFF. J is TRBJ2-1 and V is TRBV19; 10 bases line up with TRBD2. The CDR3 sequence is 19 residues long. With V trimmed by 3 bases and J by 7 bases, 18 bases remained unmatched. Germline V gene lookup returns CDR1 LNHDA and CDR2 SQIVND (reference sequence).

As DNA, the CDR3 is TGTGCCAGCAGCCAAGTAGGAGGGGGGGTCTACAATGAGCAGTTCTTC. Amino acids: CASSQVGGGVYNEQFF. V gene TRBV4-2 combines with J gene TRBJ2-1, with a possible D match to TRBD2 (7 bases). The germline CDR1 and CDR2 sequences are LGHNA and YNFKEQ. CDR3 length: 16 amino acids. Trimming shortened V by 1 base and J by 3 bases, and 13 bases separated the two germline ends.

The V and J genes are TRBV27 and TRBJ2-7; D not certain. The germline V gene has CDR1 MNHEY and CDR2 SMNVEV (reference sequence). The V end was cut by 7 bases, the J end by 2 bases, with 9 bases between. The CDR3 has 12 amino acids. CDR3 coding DNA: TGTGCCAGCAAGGGTGGCACCTACGAGCAGTACTTC. This gives the protein CASKGGTYEQYF.

This clonotype was seen a few times. J is TRBJ2-3 and V is TRBV6-1; 7 bases map to TRBD1. This CDR3 has 14 amino acids. Unmatched junction bases numbered 1, after V lost 1 base and J lost 3 bases. Germline V CDR1 and CDR2: MNHNS, SASEGT. The CDR3 region has the DNA TGTGCCAGCAGTGAAGACAGGGGAACAGATACGCAGTATTTT. Its translation: CASSEDRGTDTQYF.

This clonotype was observed a few times. The V and J genes are TRBV7-2 and TRBJ2-6; TRBD2 aligns across 7 bases. Germline V gives CDR1 SGHTA, CDR2 FQGNSA. This CDR3 region has 17 residues. The junction had 4 bases not matched to a gene; V was cut back by 2 bases and J by 0 bases. CDR3 protein: CASSLQAGTSGANVLTF. DNA for the CDR3: TGTGCCAGCAGCTTACAAGCGGGGACCTCTGGGGCCAACGTCCTGACTTTC.

This clonotype showed up just a few times. The CDR3 sequence: CASRAGGLTADEQFF. The DNA for the CDR3 is TGTGCCAGCAGAGCTGGGGGACTAACGGCGGATGAGCAGTTCTTC. The chain joins TRBV6-2 or TRBV6-3 to TRBJ2-1; 7 bases line up with TRBD2. Germline V gene lookup returns CDR1 MNHEY and CDR2 SVGEGT. The CDR3 has 15 amino acids. The trim removed 6 bases at V and 8 bases at J, leaving 13 bases unmatched.

The chain recombines TRBV30 with TRBJ2-3; D not certain. The V and J ends lost 0 bases and 1 base respectively, with 11 bases between them. CDR3 length equals 15 residues. The germline V gene has CDR1 GTSNPN and CDR2 SVGIG (reference sequence). CDR3 residues: CAWSVLVPGTDTQYF. DNA for the CDR3: TGTGCCTGGAGTGTACTTGTGCCCGGCACAGATACGCAGTATTTT.

V and J are TRBV7-9 and TRBJ1-3; no clear D gene. Germline loops: CDR1 SEHNR, CDR2 FQNEAQ (reference sequence). CDR3 length equals 15 residues. V dropped 5 bases and J dropped 0 bases, with 11 bases sitting between them. The CDR3 reads CASSRDPLSGNTIYF. CDR3 nucleotide sequence: TGTGCCAGCAGCAGAGACCCGCTCTCTGGAAACACCATATATTTT.

The chain combines TRBV25-1 with TRBJ1-5; tentatively, D is TRBD1 (5 bases). The germline V gene has CDR1 MGHDK and CDR2 SYGVNS. CDR3 length: 17 amino acids. Trimming left V 2 bases short and J 2 bases short, with 16 bases between. The CDR3 region has the DNA TGTGCCAGCAGTGAAGGGGGGAAGAAAACCGGCAATCAGCCCCAGCATTTT. It encodes CASSEGGKKTGNQPQHF.

This clonotype was picked up many times. The V and J genes are TRBV20-1 and TRBJ1-5; D is possibly TRBD1 (5 bases). CDR3 length: 12 amino acids. The germline V gene has CDR1 DFQATT and CDR2 SNEGSKA (reference sequence). Trimming stripped 1 base from V and 7 bases from J, with 8 bases between. The CDR3 DNA reads TGCAGTGCTAGAGGGGGCCCCCAGCCCCAGCATTTT. Translating it yields CSARGGPQPQHF.

In its sample, this clonotype was seen many times. This chain uses TRBV12-3 or TRBV12-4 with TRBJ2-3, with a possible D match to TRBD1 (5 bases). V lost 0 bases to trimming and J lost 0 bases, with 7 bases between them. The CDR3 has 15 residues. The CDR3 sequence: CASSLAGPSTDTQYF. DNA for the CDR3: TGTGCCAGCAGTTTAGCGGGGCCAAGCACAGATACGCAGTATTTT.

This chain joins TRBV6-1 and TRBJ1-3, with unresolved D. Per the germline V gene, CDR1 is MNHNS and CDR2 is SASEGT. The germline V and J ends were trimmed by 4 bases and 4 bases, with 14 bases remaining between them. The CDR3 is 15 residues long. CDR3 residues: CASSGRLGFGNTIYF. As DNA, the CDR3 is TGTGCCAGCAGTGGACGTCTGGGGTTCGGAAACACCATATATTTT.

This clonotype was detected many times. The rearrangement links TRBV25-1 to TRBJ2-1; the D is unclear. This CDR3 is 13 amino acids long. Trimming took 3 bases from V and 1 from J, leaving 4 bases between them. Germline V gives CDR1 MGHDK, CDR2 SYGVNS. The CDR3 DNA reads as TGTGCCAGCAGTGACCCTTCCTACAATGAGCAGTTCTTC. This encodes CASSDPSYNEQFF.

At least ten counts were recorded for this clonotype. V usage is TRBV28 and J usage is TRBJ2-2; TRBD2 aligns across 9 bases. V dropped 6 bases and J dropped 7; count of bases not matched to a gene: 12. This CDR3 spans 16 amino acids. CDR1 MDHEN and CDR2 SYDVKM come from the germline V gene. The CDR3 DNA is TGTGCCAGCAGCCAATTGACTAGCGGATGGAACGGGGAGCTGTTTTTT. Amino acids: CASSQLTSGWNGELFF.

This clonotype showed up just a few times. J is TRBJ1-1 and V is TRBV7-9; D possibly corresponds to TRBD1 (6 bases). The CDR3 length is 15 residues. Trimming took off 3 bases at V and 8 bases at J, with 19 bases between the two ends. The germline V gene has CDR1 SEHNR and CDR2 FQNEAQ (reference sequence). CDR3 region: CASSLVQGGNKEAFF. The CDR3 DNA reads as TGTGCCAGCAGCTTGGTACAGGGCGGGAACAAGGAAGCTTTCTTT.

The rearrangement joins TRBV7-2 to TRBJ2-5, with 8 positions matching TRBD2. This CDR3 is built from 15 residues. The V gene's germline CDR1 is SGHTA and CDR2 FQGNSA. V shed 5 bases and J 4 bases; nucleotides not matched to a gene: 9. The CDR3 is CASSRTTGTRETQYF. CDR3 nucleotides: TGTGCCAGCAGCAGAACTACCGGGACTAGAGAGACCCAGTACTTC.

V gene TRBV6-1 combines with J gene TRBJ2-3, with D hard to call. CDR1 is MNHNS, CDR2 SASEGT, per germline. The CDR3 is 18 amino acids. Trimming pared 1 base from V and 5 bases from J, leaving 22 bases between. CDR3 DNA: TGTGCCAGCAGTGAAGGTTTAAAAAAGGGCGGTTGGGGAGATACGCAGTATTTT. It specifies CASSEGLKKGGWGDTQYF.

The table lists this clonotype with many counts. This chain joins TRBV20-1 and TRBJ2-1; D call uncertain. Germline V CDR1 and CDR2: DFQATT, SNEGSKA (reference sequence). This CDR3 has 16 residues. V shed 0 bases and J shed 4 bases, with 16 bases lying between them. Written as DNA, the CDR3 is TGCAGTGCTAGAGATGAGTGGGCAGTCCATTACAATGAGCAGTTCTTC. Translation: CSARDEWAVHYNEQFF.

The V and J genes are TRBV19 and TRBJ1-3; no clear D gene. Trimming stripped 3 bases from V and 4 bases from J, with 13 bases between. This CDR3 is 15 amino acids long. Germline V gene sequence: CDR1 LNHDA, CDR2 SQIVND (reference sequence). CDR3 in amino acids: CASSMAGSRGNTIYF. CDR3 coding DNA: TGTGCCAGTAGTATGGCTGGCAGCCGCGGAAACACCATATATTTT.